This entry lists 20 T cell receptor beta chains sequenced from one sample in a study of OX40 agonist ivuxolimab in advanced cancers. Method: immunoSEQ multiplex PCR; TCRdb's copy keeps in-frame clones and lacks some. The sample holds around 140,000 clones, 90% seen once. Material: CD4+ or CD8+ T cells sorted from blood, obtained in a trial of the OX40 agonist ivuxolimab. The receptors here all came from an adult with an advanced solid tumor such as melanoma, head and neck, liver or kidney cancer.

V and J are TRBV5-1 and TRBJ1-5; TRBD1 might be the D (5 bases). This CDR3 has 15 amino acids. In germline, CDR1 is SGHRS, CDR2 YFSETQ. V was cut by 0 bases and J by 1 base, with 8 bases left in between. In nucleotides, the CDR3 is TGCGCCAGCAGCTTGGAAGGGGCGAGCAATCAGCCCCAGCATTTT. It encodes CASSLEGASNQPQHF.

J is TRBJ2-7 and V is TRBV28; TRBD2 matches at 7 bases. Germline V gene lookup returns CDR1 MDHEN and CDR2 SYDVKM. CDR3 size: 15 residues. After removal of 3 bases from V and 2 bases from J, the junction contained 7 bases not matched to a gene. The CDR3 loop reads CASSFNAGDPYEQYF. The CDR3 region has the DNA TGTGCCAGCAGTTTTAACGCGGGAGACCCCTACGAGCAGTACTTC.

This chain joins TRBV7-3 and TRBJ2-6; TRBD1 matches 7 bases. The junction had 7 bases not matched to a gene; V was cut back by 5 bases and J by 0 bases. The CDR3 runs to 17 residues. Germline-derived CDR1 and CDR2 are SGHTA and FQGTGA. CDR3 bases: TGTGCCAGCAGCCAAGAGGGACAGCTCTCTGGGGCCAACGTCCTGACTTTC. Protein sequence: CASSQEGQLSGANVLTF.

The CDR3 nucleotides are TGTGCCAGCAGCTTAGAATCCAGCGGTTGGTACCAAGAGACCCAGTACTTC. It encodes CASSLESSGWYQETQYF. The chain links TRBV13 to TRBJ2-5; maybe TRBD2 (5 bases). Germline-derived CDR1 and CDR2 are PRHDT and FYEKMQ (reference sequence). This CDR3 comprises 17 residues. Trimming cost V 1 base and J 0 bases, with 15 bases left between them.

The V and J genes are TRBV2 and TRBJ2-2, with D tentatively TRBD1 or TRBD2 (6 bases each). The CDR3 is 15 residues long. Trimming pared 7 bases from V and 6 bases from J, leaving 18 bases between. Germline V CDR1 and CDR2: SNHLY, FYNNEI. CDR3 protein: CASKKSWGAAGELFF. The CDR3 coding sequence is TGTGCCAGCAAGAAGAGTTGGGGGGCTGCCGGGGAGCTGTTTTTT.

The chain employs TRBV9 and TRBJ1-2; 8 bases map to TRBD1. V lost 3 bases, J lost 8 bases, and 9 bases stayed unmatched. This CDR3 comprises 14 residues. The germline gives CDR1 SGDLS, CDR2 YYNGEE. CDR3 loop: CASSEGRTGFGYTF. As DNA, the CDR3 is TGTGCCAGCAGCGAGGGAAGGACAGGGTTCGGCTACACCTTC.

This chain uses TRBV28 with TRBJ2-3; 9 positions agree with TRBD1. Germline V CDR1 and CDR2: MDHEN, SYDVKM. The ends lost 5 bases at V and 4 bases at J; junction bases unmatched: 7. The CDR3 has 15 residues. CDR3 residues: CASSPQGARADTQYF. The CDR3 nucleotides are TGTGCCAGCAGTCCACAGGGGGCGAGGGCAGATACGCAGTATTTT. Filled out from reference TRBV28 and TRBJ2-3, the complete variable domain reads DVKVTQSSRYLVKRTGEKVFLECVQDMDHENMFWYRQDPGLGLRLIYFSYDVKMKEKGDIPEGYSVSREKKERFSLILESASTNQTSMYLCASSPQGARADTQYFGPGTRLTVL.

The rearrangement uses TRBV7-9 and TRBJ1-1; tentative D call: TRBD1 (6 bases). The CDR3 is made up of 15 amino acids. The V gene lost 5 bases and the J gene lost 4 bases, with 17 bases spanning the gap. Germline loops: CDR1 SEHNR, CDR2 FQNEAQ (reference sequence). The CDR3 protein is CASSPQTEGGTEAFF. The CDR3, as DNA: TGTGCCAGCAGCCCGCAGACGGAGGGGGGCACTGAAGCTTTCTTT.

This chain connects TRBV12-5 to TRBJ2-2; D gene unclear. This CDR3 region has 12 residues. Germline lookup yields CDR1 LGHNT and CDR2 FRNRAP. V lost 1 base to trimming and J lost 6 bases, with 3 bases between them. The CDR3 here is CASGLAPGELFF. CDR3 nucleotides: TGTGCTAGTGGTTTGGCCCCCGGGGAGCTGTTTTTT.

This rearrangement joins TRBV27 to TRBJ1-6; unclear D gene. From germline, CDR1 is MNHEY and CDR2 SMNVEV (reference sequence). This CDR3 has 15 amino acids. Trimming stripped 5 bases from V and 8 bases from J, with 16 bases between. CDR3 region: CASSRLGRRDSPLHF. CDR3 nucleotide sequence: TGTGCCAGCAGTCGCTTAGGGCGAAGGGATTCACCCCTCCACTTT.

J is TRBJ1-2 and V is TRBV23-1; the match to TRBD1 covers 7 bases. TRBV23-1 is designated an ORF whose function remains uncertain. The CDR3 spans 21 residues. J was trimmed by 4 bases and V by 3 bases; bases with no gene match: 26. The CDR3 sequence: CASSHRSPVRRGLGAFYGYTF. In nucleotides, the CDR3 is TGCGCCAGCAGTCACCGATCCCCTGTGCGTAGGGGGCTTGGGGCGTTCTATGGCTACACCTTC.

V is TRBV2 and J is TRBJ2-5; D perhaps matches TRBD2 (6 bases). V gave up 6 bases and J gave up 4 bases, with 21 bases separating them. CDR1 SNHLY and CDR2 FYNNEI come from the germline V gene. The CDR3 is made up of 16 amino acids. Here the CDR3 DNA reads TGTGCCAGCAGCCCTTCGGCCCGGGGGATCGGAGAGACCCAGTACTTC. This encodes CASSPSARGIGETQYF.

This chain joins TRBV28 and TRBJ2-5, with TRBD2 identical over 8 bases. Germline loops: CDR1 MDHEN, CDR2 SYDVKM. The trim removed 3 bases at V and 5 bases at J, leaving 8 bases unmatched. This CDR3 contains 15 residues. CDR3 coding DNA: TGTGCCAGCAGTTTGGGGACTAGGAATGGGGAGACCCAGTACTTC. This codes for CASSLGTRNGETQYF. Combining the CDR3 with reference TRBV28 and TRBJ2-5 gives the whole variable domain DVKVTQSSRYLVKRTGEKVFLECVQDMDHENMFWYRQDPGLGLRLIYFSYDVKMKEKGDIPEGYSVSREKKERFSLILESASTNQTSMYLCASSLGTRNGETQYFGPGTRLLVL.

The chain couples TRBV27 to TRBJ2-7, with a tentative D call TRBD1 (6 bases). Germline V gene data show CDR1 as MNHEY and CDR2 as SMNVEV (reference sequence). The CDR3 has 15 amino acids. V lost 2 bases, J lost 0 bases, and 11 bases lay in between. CDR3 DNA: TGTGCCAGCAGTTTACCAGGGGCCCCCTCCTACGAGCAGTACTTC. It encodes CASSLPGAPSYEQYF.

The rearrangement links TRBV5-1 to TRBJ2-1, with D perhaps TRBD2 (5 bases). V was shortened by 4 bases and J by 8 bases, with 7 bases between the two germline ends. The CDR3 is 11 residues long. Germline V gives CDR1 SGHRS, CDR2 YFSETQ. The CDR3 reads CASSQEDEQFF. The CDR3 DNA follows: TGCGCCAGCAGCCAGGAGGATGAGCAGTTCTTC.

The rearrangement uses TRBV18 and TRBJ2-7, with D tentatively TRBD1 or TRBD2 (5 bases each). Germline V gene lookup returns CDR1 KGHSH and CDR2 LQKENI. V shed 4 bases and J shed 0 bases, with 10 bases lying between them. The CDR3 sequence is 14 residues long. The CDR3 DNA follows: TGTGCCAGCTCACAGGGGACCGTCTCCTACGAGCAGTACTTC. Translating gives CASSQGTVSYEQYF.

V is TRBV6-5 and J is TRBJ2-3, with D perhaps TRBD1 (7 bases). CDR3 length: 14 amino acids. Trimming removed 4 bases at V and 4 bases at J, with 12 bases between. The germline V gene encodes CDR1 MNHEY and CDR2 SVGAGI. The CDR3 DNA follows: TGTGCCAGCAGTTTGGGACAGCGGGCAGATACGCAGTATTTT. Residues: CASSLGQRADTQYF.

The J gene is TRBJ2-2, the V gene TRBV5-8; 10 bases fit TRBD1. The germline V gene has CDR1 SGHTS and CDR2 YDEGEE. The ends lost 3 bases at V and 0 bases at J; junction bases unmatched: 5. This CDR3 spans 17 amino acids. CDR3 coding DNA: TGTGCCAGCAGCTGGACAGGGGGGAGTACGAACACCGGGGAGCTGTTTTTT. Its translation: CASSWTGGSTNTGELFF.

The chain joins TRBV18 to TRBJ2-3; 9 bases are a match to TRBD1. This CDR3 spans 14 amino acids. Germline values: CDR1 KGHSH, CDR2 LQKENI. The J segment lost 4 bases and the V segment lost 6 bases, leaving 5 bases of the junction unmatched. CDR3 region: CASSPTGGADTQYF. CDR3 DNA sequence: TGTGCCAGCTCTCCTACAGGGGGCGCAGATACGCAGTATTTT.

This sequence joins TRBV5-4 and TRBJ1-1; 10 bases agree with TRBD1. The CDR3 has 15 residues. Germline V gene data show CDR1 as SGHNT and CDR2 as YYREEE (reference sequence). The V and J ends lost 5 bases and 5 bases, in that order; junction bases with no gene match: 9. The CDR3 bases are TGTGCCAGCAGTAGCGGTTGGGACAGGGGAACTGAAGCTTTCTTT. Its translation is CASSSGWDRGTEAFF.